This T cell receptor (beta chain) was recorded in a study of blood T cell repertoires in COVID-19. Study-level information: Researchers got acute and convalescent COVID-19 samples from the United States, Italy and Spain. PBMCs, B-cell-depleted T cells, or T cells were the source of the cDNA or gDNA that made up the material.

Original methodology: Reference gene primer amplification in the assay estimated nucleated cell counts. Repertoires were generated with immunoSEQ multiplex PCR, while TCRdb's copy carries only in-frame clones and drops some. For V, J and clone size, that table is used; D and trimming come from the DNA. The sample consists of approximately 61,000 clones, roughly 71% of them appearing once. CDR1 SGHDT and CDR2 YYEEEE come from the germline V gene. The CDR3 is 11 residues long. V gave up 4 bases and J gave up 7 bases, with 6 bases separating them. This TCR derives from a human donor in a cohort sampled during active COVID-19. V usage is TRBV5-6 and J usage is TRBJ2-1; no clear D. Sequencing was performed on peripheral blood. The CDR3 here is CASSLGNEQFF. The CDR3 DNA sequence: TGTGCCAGCAGCCTCGGTAATGAGCAGTTCTTC. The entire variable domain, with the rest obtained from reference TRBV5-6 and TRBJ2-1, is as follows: DAGVTQSPTHLIKTRGQQVTLRCSPKSGHDTVSWYQQALGQGPQFIFQYYEEEERQRGNFPDRFSGHQFPNYSSELNVNALLLGDSALYLCASSLGNEQFFGPGTRLTVL.